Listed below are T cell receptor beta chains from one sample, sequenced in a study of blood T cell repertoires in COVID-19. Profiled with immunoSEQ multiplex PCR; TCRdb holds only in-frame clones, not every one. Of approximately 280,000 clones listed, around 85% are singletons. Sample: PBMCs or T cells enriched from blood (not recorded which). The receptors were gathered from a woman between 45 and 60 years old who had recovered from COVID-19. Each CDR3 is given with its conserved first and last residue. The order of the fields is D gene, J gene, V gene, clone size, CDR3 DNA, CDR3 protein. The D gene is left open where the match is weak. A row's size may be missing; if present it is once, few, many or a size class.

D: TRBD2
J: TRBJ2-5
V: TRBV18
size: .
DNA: TGTGCCAGCTCACCGCGACTAGCAGGGGAGACCCAGTACTTC
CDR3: CASSPRLAGETQYF

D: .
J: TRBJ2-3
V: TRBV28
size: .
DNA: TGTGCCAGCAGTAGGACATTTACAGATACGCAGTATTTT
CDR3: CASSRTFTDTQYF

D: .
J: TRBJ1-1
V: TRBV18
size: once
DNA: TGTGCCAGCTCACGCTGGGACAAGAACACTGAAGCTTTCTTT
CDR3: CASSRWDKNTEAFF

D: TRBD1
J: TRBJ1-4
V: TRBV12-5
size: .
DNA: TGTGCTAGTGGTTTGGTATCGGCAGGGGGCGCGGTTAATGAAAAACTGTTTTTT
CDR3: CASGLVSAGGAVNEKLFF

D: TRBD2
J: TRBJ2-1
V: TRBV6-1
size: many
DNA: TGTGCCAGCAGTGAGCGGGAGCACAATGAGCAGTTCTTC
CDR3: CASSEREHNEQFF

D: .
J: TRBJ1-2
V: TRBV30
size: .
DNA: TGTGCCTGGACCACAGGGATCGGTGGCTACACCTTC
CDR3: CAWTTGIGGYTF

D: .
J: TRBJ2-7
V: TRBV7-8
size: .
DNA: TGTGCCAGCAGCCCACAGGTCGCGACAATTATCTACGAGCAGTACTTC
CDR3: CASSPQVATIIYEQYF

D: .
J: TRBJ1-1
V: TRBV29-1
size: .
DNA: TGCAGCGTTCCCTCGTGGAACACTGAAGCTTTCTTT
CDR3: CSVPSWNTEAFF

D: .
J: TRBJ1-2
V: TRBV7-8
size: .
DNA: TGTGCCAGCAGCTTAGGACAGAAATATGGCTACACCTTC
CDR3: CASSLGQKYGYTF

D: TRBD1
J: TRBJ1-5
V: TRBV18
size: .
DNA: TGTGCCAGCTCACCACTCTATCCGGACAGGGGCAATCAGCCCCAGCATTTT
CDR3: CASSPLYPDRGNQPQHF

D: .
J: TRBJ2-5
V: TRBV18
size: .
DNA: TGTGCCAGCTCTCTCCAAGAGACCCAGTACTTC
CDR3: CASSLQETQYF

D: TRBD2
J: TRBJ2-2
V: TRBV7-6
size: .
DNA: TGTGCCAGCAGCTTTTCGCTAGCGGGATCCTATAGGGGCACCGGGGAGCTGTTTTTT
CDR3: CASSFSLAGSYRGTGELFF

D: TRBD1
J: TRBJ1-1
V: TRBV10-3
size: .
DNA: TGTGCCATCAGAACAGGGGTCTACACTGAAGCTTTCTTT
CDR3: CAIRTGVYTEAFF

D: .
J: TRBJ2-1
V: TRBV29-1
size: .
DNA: TGCAGCGTTGCCCTTAACAATGAGCAGTTCTTC
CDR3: CSVALNNEQFF

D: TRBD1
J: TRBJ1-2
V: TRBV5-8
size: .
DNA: TGTGCCAGCAGCCACAGGGGGGGGGACCGCACTAACTATGGCTACACCTTC
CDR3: CASSHRGGDRTNYGYTF

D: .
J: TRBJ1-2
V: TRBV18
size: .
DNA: TGTGCCACCACTAACCTTGGATTAGGGGGATCTAACTATGGCTACACCTTC
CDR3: CATTNLGLGGSNYGYTF

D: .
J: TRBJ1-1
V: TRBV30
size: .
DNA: TGTGCCTGGGTATCTCAGGGGAGGAACACTGAAGCTTTCTTT
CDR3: CAWVSQGRNTEAFF